Below, 22 T cell receptor beta chains from the same sample are listed, as sequenced in a study of PD-1 blockade in classical Hodgkin lymphoma. Here immunoSEQ multiplex PCR was the method, and the copy in TCRdb shows in-frame clones only, minus some. The table lists under 80,000 clones, roughly two thirds of them singletons, with approximately 8.4% in the top ten. No patient escaped relapse after autologous stem cell transplantation, and brentuximab vedotin exposure varied. Sequences were derived from peripheral blood mononuclear cells (PBMCs), sampled before the second cycle of nivolumab. These receptors all stem from a human donor with classical Hodgkin lymphoma.

This clone was found many times. This chain links TRBV7-9 with TRBJ1-2; no clear D. Trimming pared 5 bases from V and 7 bases from J, leaving 8 bases between. The germline V gene encodes CDR1 SEHNR and CDR2 FQNEAQ (reference sequence). The CDR3 is 11 amino acids. For the CDR3, the DNA is TGTGCCAGCAGCCCAGATCTTGGCTACACCTTC. It codes for CASSPDLGYTF.

The rearrangement links TRBV30 to TRBJ2-1; TRBD1 or TRBD2 may be the D gene (5 bases each). Germline values: CDR1 GTSNPN, CDR2 SVGIG (reference sequence). V dropped 0 bases and J dropped 9 bases, with 18 bases sitting between them. There are 15 residues in the CDR3. In nucleotides, the CDR3 is TGTGCCTGGAGTGTGGGGGTAGGCTTAATTCTTGAGCAGTTCTTC. Translated, it gives CAWSVGVGLILEQFF.

The V call is TRBV28, the J call TRBJ1-1; D is ambiguous. Trimming took off 8 bases at V and 1 base at J, with 14 bases between the two ends. The length of the CDR3 is 14 residues. Per germline, CDR1 MDHEN and CDR2 SYDVKM. The DNA for the CDR3 is TGTGCCAGCGGCTCGGAGGCAGGGAACACTGAAGCTTTCTTT. This sequence encodes CASGSEAGNTEAFF.

The V call is TRBV20-1, the J call TRBJ2-5; D not certain. V lost 6 bases and J 10 bases, leaving 15 bases between the germline ends. From germline, CDR1 is DFQATT and CDR2 SNEGSKA (reference sequence). The CDR3 is 11 residues long. CDR3 sequence: CSATHQGFQYF. The CDR3 nucleotides read TGCAGTGCCACCCACCAAGGGTTCCAGTACTTC.

Only a few counts were recorded for this clone. This chain uses TRBV5-1 with TRBJ2-7; the match to TRBD2 covers 7 bases. The CDR3 covers 14 residues. J lost 7 bases, V lost 4 bases, and 11 bases had no gene match. Germline CDR1 SGHRS, CDR2 YFSETQ. This CDR3 is CASSPQVEGGEQYF. The CDR3 nucleotides read TGCGCCAGCAGCCCCCAGGTGGAGGGAGGGGAGCAGTACTTC.

This rearrangement joins TRBV5-5 to TRBJ2-3; 8 bases match TRBD1. This CDR3 has 15 residues. The V segment lost 5 bases and the J segment 2 bases; nucleotides outside the gene matches: 7. Germline V gives CDR1 SGHKS, CDR2 YYEKEE (reference sequence). Here the CDR3 reads CASSRQGRPTDTQYF. For the CDR3, the DNA is TGTGCCAGCAGTCGACAGGGGAGGCCCACAGATACGCAGTATTTT.

This clone was counted at least ten times. The chain joins TRBV30 to TRBJ1-2, with a tentative D call TRBD1 (5 bases). V lost 2 bases, J lost 2 bases, and 6 bases lay in between. The germline V gene has CDR1 GTSNPN and CDR2 SVGIG (reference sequence). The CDR3 totals 12 residues. In DNA, the CDR3 is TGTGCCTGGAGTCGACAGAACTATGGCTACACCTTC. This sequence encodes CAWSRQNYGYTF.

This rearrangement joins TRBV5-1 to TRBJ2-2, with D tentatively TRBD1 or TRBD2 (5 bases each). The CDR3 runs to 15 residues. Germline-derived CDR1 and CDR2 are SGHRS and YFSETQ. Trimming took 5 bases from V and 0 from J, leaving 11 bases between them. The CDR3 DNA reads TGCGCCAGCAGGGGGGATTTAACGAACACCGGGGAGCTGTTTTTT. This encodes CASRGDLTNTGELFF.

The chain recombines TRBV27 with TRBJ2-2; D perhaps matches TRBD1 (6 bases). The CDR3 covers 16 residues. V lost 5 bases and J lost 1, with 14 bases in between. Germline V gene data show CDR1 as MNHEY and CDR2 as SMNVEV (reference sequence). Here the CDR3 reads CASSPWTVMNTGELFF. The DNA of the CDR3 is TGTGCCAGCAGTCCCTGGACAGTGATGAACACCGGGGAGCTGTTTTTT.

The rearrangement links TRBV7-2 to TRBJ1-1; D is unclear. This CDR3 has 12 residues. V lost 4 bases and J lost 5, with 8 bases in between. Germline CDR1 SGHTA, CDR2 FQGNSA. The CDR3 here is CASSYGMTEAFF. The CDR3 DNA sequence: TGTGCCAGCAGCTACGGAATGACTGAAGCTTTCTTT.

The J gene is TRBJ2-5, the V gene TRBV15, with TRBD1 matching over 9 bases. V lost 3 bases and J lost 2; bases outside the gene matches: 1. Germline V gives CDR1 LNHNV, CDR2 YYDKDF (reference sequence). CDR3 size: 14 residues. The CDR3, as DNA: TGTGCCACCAGCAGGGGGACAGGGCAAGAGACCCAGTACTTC. Its translation is CATSRGTGQETQYF.

The chain is built from TRBV4-2 and TRBJ1-2; D is unresolved. Germline V gene sequence: CDR1 LGHNA, CDR2 YNFKEQ. CDR3 length equals 13 residues. Trimming shortened V by 0 bases and J by 8 bases, and 10 bases separated the two germline ends. CDR3 in DNA: TGTGCCAGCAGCCAAGACATTATCGAAGGCTACACCTTC. Its translation: CASSQDIIEGYTF.

This chain links TRBV6-5 with TRBJ1-1; tentative D call: TRBD1 (6 bases). The CDR3 runs to 13 residues. Germline V gene data show CDR1 as MNHEY and CDR2 as SVGAGI. V gave up 5 bases and J gave up 1 base, with 8 bases separating them. Written as DNA, the CDR3 is TGTGCCAGCAGTGTACAGGGGAACACTGAAGCTTTCTTT. Translating it yields CASSVQGNTEAFF.

Comment on this clone: This sample includes further DNA sequences coding for the same CDR3. The chain recombines TRBV15 with TRBJ1-5; 9 bases align to TRBD1. V was clipped by 3 bases and J by 4 bases; unmatched bases: 4. The CDR3 runs 15 residues. Germline values: CDR1 LNHNV, CDR2 YYDKDF (reference sequence). The CDR3 coding sequence is TGTGCCACCAGCAGTGGACAGGGGCTTAATCAGCCCCAGCATTTT. Translation: CATSSGQGLNQPQHF.

The chain combines TRBV7-2 with TRBJ1-2; D is uncertain. CDR3 length: 13 residues. The germline CDR1 and CDR2 sequences are SGHTA and FQGNSA. V was trimmed by 6 bases and J by 3 bases, leaving 11 bases between them. This CDR3 reads CASRNLVDYGYTF. As DNA, the CDR3 is TGTGCCAGCAGGAACTTAGTTGACTATGGCTACACCTTC.

In DNA form, the CDR3 reads TGTGCCAGCAGTTCGGGATCGGGCCGGCCCCAGCATTTT. It codes for CASSSGSGRPQHF. This chain connects TRBV27 to TRBJ1-5; D unclear. With 4 bases removed from V and 9 bases from J, the gap between germline ends came to 13 bases. The germline gives CDR1 MNHEY, CDR2 SMNVEV (reference sequence). CDR3 size: 13 residues.

V is TRBV7-9 and J is TRBJ2-7; 11 bases fit TRBD1. Germline values: CDR1 SEHNR, CDR2 FQNEAQ (reference sequence). The CDR3 loop spans 15 amino acids. V lost 8 bases, J lost 0 bases, and 6 bases stayed unmatched. The CDR3 DNA reads TGTGCCAGCGACTTCGGGACAGGGGGCTCCTACGAGCAGTACTTC. Amino acids: CASDFGTGGSYEQYF.

V gene TRBV11-2 combines with J gene TRBJ1-1, with D possibly TRBD1 on 6 matching bases. Germline V gives CDR1 SGHAT, CDR2 FQNNGV. The CDR3 extends over 9 amino acids. V was clipped by 8 bases and J by 11 bases, with 9 bases between them. The CDR3 region has the DNA TGTGCCAGCCCGAGGGGGGCTTTCTTT. Encoded protein: CASPRGAFF.

V usage is TRBV4-1 and J usage is TRBJ2-7; D call uncertain. The CDR3 loop spans 14 amino acids. The germline V gene has CDR1 MGHRA and CDR2 YSYEKL. V lost 3 bases, J lost 1 base, and 10 bases lay in between. The CDR3 DNA follows: TGCGCCAGCAGCCAGAAGAGTCCTTCCTACGAGCAGTACTTC. This translates into CASSQKSPSYEQYF.

This chain joins TRBV9 and TRBJ1-1, with TRBD1 matching 11 bases. Trimming at V came to 7 bases and at J to 4 bases, leaving 6 bases not matched to a gene. CDR1 and CDR2 from the germline V gene are SGDLS and YYNGEE. The CDR3 has 14 residues. This chain's CDR3 is CASGGQGALTEAFF. DNA of the CDR3: TGTGCCAGCGGAGGACAGGGGGCGCTCACTGAAGCTTTCTTT.

The chain recombines TRBV5-8 with TRBJ2-3; TRBD2 matches 13 bases. V shed 4 bases, J shed 3 bases, and the junction held 8 bases outside the gene matches. Germline loops: CDR1 SGHTS, CDR2 YDEGEE. The CDR3 sequence is 17 residues long. CDR3 region: CASSGETSGRETDTQYF. DNA for the CDR3: TGTGCCAGCAGCGGGGAAACTAGCGGGAGGGAAACAGATACGCAGTATTTT.

This chain connects TRBV2 to TRBJ1-6; 10 nucleotides align to TRBD1. There are 13 residues in the CDR3. The V and J ends lost 8 bases and 8 bases, in that order; junction bases with no gene match: 3. Germline CDR1 and CDR2: SNHLY and FYNNEI. The CDR3 coding sequence is TGTGCCAGCGTCGGACAGGGGGATTCACCCCTCCACTTT. Its translation: CASVGQGDSPLHF.